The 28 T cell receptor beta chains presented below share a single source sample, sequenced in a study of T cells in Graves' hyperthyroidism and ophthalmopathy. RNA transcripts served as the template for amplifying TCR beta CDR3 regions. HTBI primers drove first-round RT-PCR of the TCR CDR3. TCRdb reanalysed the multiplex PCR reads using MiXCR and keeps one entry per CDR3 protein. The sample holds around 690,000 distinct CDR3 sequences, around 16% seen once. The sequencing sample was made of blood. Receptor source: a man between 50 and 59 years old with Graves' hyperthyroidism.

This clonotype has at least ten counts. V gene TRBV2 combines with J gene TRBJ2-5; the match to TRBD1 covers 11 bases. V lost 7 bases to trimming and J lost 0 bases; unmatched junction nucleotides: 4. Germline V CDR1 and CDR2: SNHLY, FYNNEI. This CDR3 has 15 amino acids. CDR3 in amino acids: CASMRDRGYQETQYF. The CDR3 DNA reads TGTGCCAGCATGCGGGACAGGGGGTACCAAGAGACCCAGTACTTC.

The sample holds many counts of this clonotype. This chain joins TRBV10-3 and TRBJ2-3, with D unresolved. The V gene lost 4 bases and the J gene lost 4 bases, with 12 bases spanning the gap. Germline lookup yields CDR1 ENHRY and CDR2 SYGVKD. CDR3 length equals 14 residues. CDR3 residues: CAISVDLGADTQYF. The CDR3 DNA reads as TGTGCCATCAGTGTAGACCTGGGCGCAGATACGCAGTATTTT.

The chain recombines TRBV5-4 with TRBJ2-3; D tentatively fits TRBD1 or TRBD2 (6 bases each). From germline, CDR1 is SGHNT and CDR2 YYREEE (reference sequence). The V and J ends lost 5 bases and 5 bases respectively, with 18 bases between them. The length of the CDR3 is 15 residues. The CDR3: CASRASGGAGDTQYF. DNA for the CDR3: TGTGCCAGCAGAGCATCCGGGGGCGCGGGAGATACGCAGTATTTT.

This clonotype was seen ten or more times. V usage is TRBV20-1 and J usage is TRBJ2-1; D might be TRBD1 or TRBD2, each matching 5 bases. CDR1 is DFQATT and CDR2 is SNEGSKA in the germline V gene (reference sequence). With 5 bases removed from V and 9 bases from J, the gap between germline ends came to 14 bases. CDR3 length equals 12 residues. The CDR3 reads CSAQGRGGEQFF. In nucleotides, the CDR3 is TGCAGTGCTCAGGGTCGGGGTGGTGAGCAGTTCTTC.

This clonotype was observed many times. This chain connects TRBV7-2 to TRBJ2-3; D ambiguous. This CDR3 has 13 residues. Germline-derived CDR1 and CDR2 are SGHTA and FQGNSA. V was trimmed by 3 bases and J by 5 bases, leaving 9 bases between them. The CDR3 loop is CASSFARLDTQYF. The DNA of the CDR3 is TGTGCCAGCAGCTTTGCTAGACTAGATACGCAGTATTTT.

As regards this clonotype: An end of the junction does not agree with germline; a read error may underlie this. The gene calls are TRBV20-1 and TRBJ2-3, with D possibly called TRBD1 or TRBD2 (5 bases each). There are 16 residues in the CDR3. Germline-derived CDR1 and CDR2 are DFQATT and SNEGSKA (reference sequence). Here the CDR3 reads CSAGPPGRPLGDTQSF. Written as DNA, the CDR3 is TGCAGTGCGGGACCCCCGGGACGGCCACTTGGAGATACGCAGTCTTTT.

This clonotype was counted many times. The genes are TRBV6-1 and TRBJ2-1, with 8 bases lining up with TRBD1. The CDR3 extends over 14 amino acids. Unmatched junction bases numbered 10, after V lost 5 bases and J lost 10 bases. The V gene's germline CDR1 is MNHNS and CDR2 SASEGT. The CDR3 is CASSPIDRGNEQFF. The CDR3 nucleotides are TGTGCCAGCAGTCCCATCGACAGGGGTAACGAGCAGTTCTTC.

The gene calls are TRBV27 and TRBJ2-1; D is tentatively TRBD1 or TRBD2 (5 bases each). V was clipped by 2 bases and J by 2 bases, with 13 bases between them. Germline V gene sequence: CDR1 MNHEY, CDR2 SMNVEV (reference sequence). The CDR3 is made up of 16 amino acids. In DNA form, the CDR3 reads TGTGCCAGCAGTTTAGGACTGGGGGTTCCCTACAATGAGCAGTTCTTC. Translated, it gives CASSLGLGVPYNEQFF.

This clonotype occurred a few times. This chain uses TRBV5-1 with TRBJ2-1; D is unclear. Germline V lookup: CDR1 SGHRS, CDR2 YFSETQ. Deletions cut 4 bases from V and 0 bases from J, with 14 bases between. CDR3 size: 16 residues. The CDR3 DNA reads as TGCGCCAGCAGCCCAGACTCGCCCCCCTCCTACAATGAGCAGTTCTTC. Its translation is CASSPDSPPSYNEQFF.

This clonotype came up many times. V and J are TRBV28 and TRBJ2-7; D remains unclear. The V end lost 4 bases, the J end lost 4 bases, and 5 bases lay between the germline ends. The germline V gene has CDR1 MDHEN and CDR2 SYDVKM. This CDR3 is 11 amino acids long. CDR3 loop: CASSSVYEQYF. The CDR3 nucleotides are TGTGCCAGCAGTTCAGTATACGAGCAGTACTTC.

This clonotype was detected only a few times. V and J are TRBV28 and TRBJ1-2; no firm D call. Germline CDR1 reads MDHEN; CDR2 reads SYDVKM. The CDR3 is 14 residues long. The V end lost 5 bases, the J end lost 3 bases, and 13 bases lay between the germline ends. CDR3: CASSRPTQHYGYTF. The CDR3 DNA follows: TGTGCCAGCAGTCGCCCCACCCAGCACTATGGCTACACCTTC.

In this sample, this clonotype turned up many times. The CDR3 is CASSRGRTGYYEQYF. In nucleotides, the CDR3 is TGTGCCAGCAGCCGGGGCAGGACGGGGTACTACGAGCAGTACTTC. This chain connects TRBV7-9 to TRBJ2-7; perhaps D is TRBD1 or TRBD2 (5 bases each). The CDR3 sequence is 15 residues long. From germline, CDR1 is SEHNR and CDR2 FQNEAQ (reference sequence). V lost 5 bases and J lost 3, with 17 bases in between.

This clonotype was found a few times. CDR3 in amino acids: CASSVGGYSTEAFF. The CDR3 DNA sequence: TGTGCCAGCAGCGTAGGTGGTTACTCCACTGAAGCTTTCTTT. This chain links TRBV9 with TRBJ1-1; D remains unclear. From germline, CDR1 is SGDLS and CDR2 YYNGEE. Trimming took off 0 bases at V and 4 bases at J, with 10 bases between the two ends. This CDR3 spans 14 amino acids.

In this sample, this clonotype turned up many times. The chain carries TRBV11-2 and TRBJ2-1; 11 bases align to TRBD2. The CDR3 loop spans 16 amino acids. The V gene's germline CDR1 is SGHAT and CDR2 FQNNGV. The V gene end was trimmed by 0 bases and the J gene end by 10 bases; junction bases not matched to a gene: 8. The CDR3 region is CASSLEGLADDREQFF. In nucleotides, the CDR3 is TGTGCCAGCAGCTTAGAGGGACTAGCGGACGACAGGGAGCAGTTCTTC. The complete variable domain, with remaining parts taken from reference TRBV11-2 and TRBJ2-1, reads EAGVAQSPRYKIIEKRQSVAFWCNPISGHATLYWYQQILGQGPKLLIQFQNNGVVDDSQLPKDRFSAERLKGVDSTLKIQPAKLEDSAVYLCASSLEGLADDREQFFGPGTRLTVL.

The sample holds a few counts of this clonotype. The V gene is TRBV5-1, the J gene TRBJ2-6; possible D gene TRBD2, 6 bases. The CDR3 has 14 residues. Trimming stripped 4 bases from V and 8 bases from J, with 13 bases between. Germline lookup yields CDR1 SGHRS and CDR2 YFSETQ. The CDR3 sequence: CASSLDGGSNVLTF. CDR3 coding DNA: TGCGCCAGCAGCCTTGACGGGGGTTCCAACGTCCTGACTTTC. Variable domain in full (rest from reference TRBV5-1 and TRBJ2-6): KAGVTQTPRYLIKTRGQQVTLSCSPISGHRSVSWYQQTPGQGLQFLFEYFSETQRNKGNFPGRFSGRQFSNSRSEMNVSTLELGDSALYLCASSLDGGSNVLTFGAGSRLTVL.

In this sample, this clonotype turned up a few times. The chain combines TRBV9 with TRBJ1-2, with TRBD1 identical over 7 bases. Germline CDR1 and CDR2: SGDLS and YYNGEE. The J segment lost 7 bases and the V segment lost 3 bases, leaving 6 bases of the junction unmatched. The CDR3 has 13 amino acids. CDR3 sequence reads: CASSGDSSTGYTF. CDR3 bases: TGTGCCAGCAGCGGGGACAGCTCTACTGGCTACACCTTC.

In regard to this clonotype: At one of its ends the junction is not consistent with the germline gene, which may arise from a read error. In DNA, the CDR3 is TGTGCCAGCAGCCACGGGACAGGGGAGTACAATGAGCAGTTCTTT. Protein: CASSHGTGEYNEQFF. The V and J genes are TRBV3-1 and TRBJ2-1; 10 nucleotides match TRBD1. This CDR3 has 15 residues. The V gene's germline CDR1 is LGHDT and CDR2 YNNKEL (reference sequence).

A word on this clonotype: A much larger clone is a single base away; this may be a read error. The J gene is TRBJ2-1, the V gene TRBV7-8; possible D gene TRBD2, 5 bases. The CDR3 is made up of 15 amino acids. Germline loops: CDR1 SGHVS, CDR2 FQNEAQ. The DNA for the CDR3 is TGTCCCAGCATCCCATTTCTAGCTCACCACAATGAGCAGTTCTTC. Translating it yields CPSIPFLAHHNEQFF.

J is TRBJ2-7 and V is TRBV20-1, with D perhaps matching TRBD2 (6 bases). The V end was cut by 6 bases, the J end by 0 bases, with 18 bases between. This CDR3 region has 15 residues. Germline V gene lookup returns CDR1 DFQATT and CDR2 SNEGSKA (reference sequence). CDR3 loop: CSAGGRHLVSYEQYF. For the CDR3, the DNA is TGCAGTGCGGGGGGAAGGCATTTGGTCTCCTACGAGCAGTACTTC.

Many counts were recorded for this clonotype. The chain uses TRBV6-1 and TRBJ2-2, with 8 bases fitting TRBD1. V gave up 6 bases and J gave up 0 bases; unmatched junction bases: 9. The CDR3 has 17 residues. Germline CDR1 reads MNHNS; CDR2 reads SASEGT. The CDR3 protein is CASRRLRTGPNTGELFF. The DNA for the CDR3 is TGTGCCAGCAGGCGCCTACGGACAGGGCCGAACACCGGGGAGCTGTTTTTT.

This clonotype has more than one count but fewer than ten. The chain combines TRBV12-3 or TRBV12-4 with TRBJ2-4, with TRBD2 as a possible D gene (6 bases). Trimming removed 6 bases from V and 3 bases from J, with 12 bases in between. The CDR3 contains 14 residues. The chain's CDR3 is CASSLATFKNIQYF. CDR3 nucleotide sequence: TGTGCCAGCAGCCTAGCGACCTTCAAAAACATTCAGTACTTC.

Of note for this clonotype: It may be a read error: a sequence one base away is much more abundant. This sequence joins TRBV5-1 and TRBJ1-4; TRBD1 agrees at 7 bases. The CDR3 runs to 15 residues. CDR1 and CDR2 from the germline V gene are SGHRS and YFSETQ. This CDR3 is CASSGTGAKNEKLVF. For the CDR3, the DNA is TGCGCCAGCAGCGGCACAGGGGCCAAGAATGAAAAACTGGTTTTT.

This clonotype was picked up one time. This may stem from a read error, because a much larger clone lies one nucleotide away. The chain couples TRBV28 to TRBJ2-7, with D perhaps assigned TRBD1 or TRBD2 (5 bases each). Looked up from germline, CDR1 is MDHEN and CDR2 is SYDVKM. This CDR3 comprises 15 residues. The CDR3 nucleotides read TGTGCCAGCAGTTCCGGGACCGAGAGCTCCTACGAGCGGTACTTC. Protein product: CASSSGTESSYERYF.

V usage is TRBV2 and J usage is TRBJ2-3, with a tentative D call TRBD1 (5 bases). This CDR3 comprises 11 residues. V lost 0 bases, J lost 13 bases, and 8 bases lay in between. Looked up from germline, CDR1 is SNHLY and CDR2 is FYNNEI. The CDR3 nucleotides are TGTGCCAGCAGTGAAGCTAGGGGAAAGTATTTT. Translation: CASSEARGKYF.

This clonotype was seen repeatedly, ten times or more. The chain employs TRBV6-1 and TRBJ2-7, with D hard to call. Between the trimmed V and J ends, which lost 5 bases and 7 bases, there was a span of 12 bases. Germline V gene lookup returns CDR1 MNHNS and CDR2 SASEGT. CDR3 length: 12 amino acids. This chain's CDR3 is CASSFGSREQYF. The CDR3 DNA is TGTGCCAGCAGTTTCGGGTCGAGGGAGCAGTACTTC.

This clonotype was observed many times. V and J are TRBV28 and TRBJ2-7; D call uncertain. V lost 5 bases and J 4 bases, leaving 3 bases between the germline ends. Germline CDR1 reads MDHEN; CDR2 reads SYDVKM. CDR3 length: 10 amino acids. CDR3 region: CASSQYEQYF. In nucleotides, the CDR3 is TGTGCCAGCAGTCAATACGAGCAGTACTTC.

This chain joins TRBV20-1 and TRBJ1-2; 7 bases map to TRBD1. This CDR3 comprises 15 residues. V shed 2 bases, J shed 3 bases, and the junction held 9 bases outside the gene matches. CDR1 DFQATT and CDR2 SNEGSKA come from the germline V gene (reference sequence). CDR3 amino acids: CSARPNEGGHYGYTF. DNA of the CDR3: TGCAGTGCTAGACCTAACGAAGGGGGCCACTATGGCTACACCTTC.

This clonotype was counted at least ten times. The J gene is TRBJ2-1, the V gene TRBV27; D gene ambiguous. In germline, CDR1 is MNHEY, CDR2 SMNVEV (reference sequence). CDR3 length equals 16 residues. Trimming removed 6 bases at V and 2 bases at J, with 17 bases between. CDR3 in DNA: TGTGCCAGCAGCCCTATGTTACAGAGTCCCTACAATGAGCAGTTCTTC. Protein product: CASSPMLQSPYNEQFF.